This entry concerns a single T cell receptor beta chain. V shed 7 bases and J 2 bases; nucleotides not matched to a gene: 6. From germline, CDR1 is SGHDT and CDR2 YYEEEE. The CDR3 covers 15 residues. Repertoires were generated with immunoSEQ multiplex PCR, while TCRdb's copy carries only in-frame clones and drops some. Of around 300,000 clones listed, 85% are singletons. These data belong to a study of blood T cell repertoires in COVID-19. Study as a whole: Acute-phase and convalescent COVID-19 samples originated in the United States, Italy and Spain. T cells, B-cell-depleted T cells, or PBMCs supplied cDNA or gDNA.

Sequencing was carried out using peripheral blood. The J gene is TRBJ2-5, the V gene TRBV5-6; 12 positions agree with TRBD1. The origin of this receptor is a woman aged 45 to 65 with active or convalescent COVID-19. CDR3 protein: CASAGTGGLQETQYF. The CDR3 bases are TGTGCCAGCGCCGGGACAGGGGGCCTACAAGAGACCCAGTACTTC.